This T cell receptor (beta chain) was found in a study of shared clonotypes between healthy human individuals. Study background: Each donor's CD4 naive and CD4 memory cells filled three plates apiece, CD8 naive two, and CD8 memory one. Findings and limits, study-wide: Larger estimated richness was generally seen in naive subsets than in memory subsets. Compared with clonotypes that all four donors shared, non-shared clonotypes had lower generation probabilities.

After removal of 3 bases from V and 8 bases from J, the junction contained 9 bases not matched to a gene. The CDR3 sequence is 15 residues long. Germline V lookup: CDR1 SGHTS, CDR2 YDEGEE. Sequenced by immunoSEQ multiplex PCR; TCRdb stores in-frame clones only, minus some. This repertoire shows roughly 500,000 clones, 90% to 97% found once; its top ten account for about 0.06%. Donors were healthy HIV-negative adults without recent acute infections or vaccinations. As for this clone: Its antigen remains unknown.

The sequenced material came from naive CD4+ T cells sorted from blood. The subset is: CD45RA+ positively selected. The TCR comes from a woman in her thirties in good health. The rearrangement joins TRBV5-8 to TRBJ1-4; 8 nucleotides agree with TRBD1. The CDR3 DNA is TGTGCCAGCAGCTACTTGACAGGGGCCCGGGAAAAACTGTTTTTT. It encodes CASSYLTGAREKLFF. The full variable domain, with the rest looked up from reference TRBV5-8 and TRBJ1-4, is EAGVTQSPTHLIKTRGQQATLRCSPISGHTSVYWYQQALGLGLQFLLWYDEGEERNRGNFPPRFSGRQFPNYSSELNVNALELEDSALYLCASSYLTGAREKLFFGSGTQLSVL.